This T cell receptor (beta chain) was found in a study of cytomegalovirus exposure and HLA in healthy donors. About this clone itself: Its target is not known.

Primers included in the PCR were 60 Vbeta and 13 Jbeta primers. TCRdb keeps only in-frame clones here, not all; method: immunoSEQ multiplex PCR. The table lists approximately 240,000 clones, 70% to 85% of them singletons, with roughly 2.5% in the top ten. Findings and caveats of the study: Later analysis identified several of the most significant clusters that appeared linked to common viral pathogens. The listing of fewer than 200 TCR beta chains classed them as cytomegalovirus-associated. One cluster of highly shared sequence variants probably arose as a sequencing artifact.

There are 16 residues in the CDR3. The junction had 5 bases not matched to a gene; V was cut back by 2 bases and J by 4 bases. Per the germline V gene, CDR1 is SGHRS and CDR2 is YFSETQ. This receptor was taken from a woman aged 60-75 years in good health and CMV-seropositive. The chain uses TRBV5-1 and TRBJ2-1; 11 bases fit TRBD2. Source material: PBMCs. DNA for the CDR3: TGCGCCAGCAGCTTACCCGGGACTAGCGGATACAATGAGCAGTTCTTC. Its protein product is CASSLPGTSGYNEQFF.